This T cell receptor (beta chain) came from a study of blood T cell repertoires in COVID-19. V was shortened by 1 base and J by 7 bases, with 8 bases between the two germline ends. The germline CDR1 and CDR2 sequences are LGHDT and YNNKEL (reference sequence). This CDR3 contains 14 residues. TCRdb's table, derived via immunoSEQ multiplex PCR, lists solely in-frame clones and lacks some. The top ten clones hold around 10% of a sample with 20,000 to 25,000 clones, around nine tenths of them seen once. The clonotype was recovered from a human donor with active COVID-19. The donor label of this sample is uncertain. Sequencing was done on a sample of peripheral blood. This sequence joins TRBV3-1 (or the pseudogene TRBV3-2) and TRBJ1-6; no reliable D call. The CDR3 bases are TGTGCCAGCAGCCAAGTTATGCAGAATTCACCCCTCCACTTT. It is translated as CASSQVMQNSPLHF.